This T cell receptor beta chain came from a study of shared clonotypes between healthy human individuals. Assay: immunoSEQ multiplex PCR; the TCRdb copy retains only in-frame clones and omits some. The sample shows around 510,000 clones, around 78% of them seen only once. CDR3 length: 13 residues. In germline, CDR1 is SGHAT, CDR2 FQNNGV. Trimming took 1 base from V and 6 from J, leaving 8 bases between them. The V call is TRBV11-2, the J call TRBJ2-3; D remains ambiguous. Source material: PBMCs. The source is a woman aged 40 to 50 in good health. Some clones in this sample may be carry-over from other donors' samples. The CDR3 sequence: CASSLAHPDTQYF. DNA for the CDR3: TGTGCCAGCAGCTTAGCCCACCCCGATACGCAGTATTTT.